What follows are 31 T cell receptor beta chains derived from one specimen sequenced in a study of post-analysis software for immune sequencing data. General study results and limits: The five TRBV segments detected at higher frequency in patients than in controls included TRBV5-6, TRBV5-1 and TRBV20-1.

Tagging with unique molecular identifiers was a feature of the TCR beta cDNA libraries. TCRdb re-derived calls from the PCR reads in MiXCR, one entry per CDR3 protein. The sample consists of about 810,000 distinct CDR3 sequences, roughly 50% of them appearing once. These receptors lack a known antigen. Sequencing used blood. Receptors originate from a girl aged 10-17 years with multiple sclerosis.

The chain couples TRBV7-2 to TRBJ2-7; perhaps TRBD1 as D (6 bases). Germline CDR1 SGHTA, CDR2 FQGNSA. Trimming shortened V by 5 bases and J by 0 bases, and 14 bases separated the two germline ends. The CDR3 totals 15 residues. CDR3 nucleotides: TGTGCCAGCAGCCTACAGGGACGGAGCTCCTACGAGCAGTACTTC. Protein: CASSLQGRSSYEQYF.

In its sample, this clonotype was seen a few times. The chain joins TRBV7-3 to TRBJ2-6, with D perhaps matching TRBD1 (6 bases). V lost 4 bases and J lost 4, with 26 bases in between. Germline V CDR1 and CDR2: SGHTA, FQGTGA. The CDR3 consists of 20 residues. CDR3 in amino acids: CASSSVLRDTKTRGANVLTF. The CDR3 DNA is TGTGCCAGCAGCTCAGTTCTCCGGGACACCAAGACGAGGGGGGCCAACGTCCTGACTTTC. Combining the CDR3 with reference TRBV7-3 and TRBJ2-6 gives the whole variable domain GAGVSQTPSNKVTEKGKYVELRCDPISGHTALYWYRQSLGQGPEFLIYFQGTGAADDSGLPNDRFFAVRPEGSVSTLKIQRTERGDSAVYLCASSSVLRDTKTRGANVLTFGAGSRLTVL.

This clonotype was seen more than once but under ten times. V and J are TRBV7-3 and TRBJ2-5; 9 nucleotides agree with TRBD1. The length of the CDR3 is 15 residues. Germline V gives CDR1 SGHTA, CDR2 FQGTGA. Germline trimming cut 4 bases from V and 5 bases from J; bases unmatched to any gene: 8. As DNA, the CDR3 is TGTGCCAGCAGCTCCGGGACAGGGTTTCTGGAGACCCAGTACTTC. Translating it yields CASSSGTGFLETQYF.

The chain links TRBV5-1 to TRBJ2-2; 11 positions match TRBD2. The CDR3 has 20 residues. The V and J ends lost 4 bases and 0 bases, in that order; junction bases with no gene match: 14. Germline V lookup: CDR1 SGHRS, CDR2 YFSETQ. The CDR3 sequence: CASSRGTGTSGSTNTGELFF. The CDR3 DNA reads as TGCGCCAGCAGCAGAGGAACCGGGACTAGCGGATCTACGAACACCGGGGAGCTGTTTTTT.

The chain uses TRBV10-2 and TRBJ2-7, with 7 bases fitting TRBD1. The CDR3 contains 15 residues. With V trimmed by 2 bases and J by 0 bases, 4 bases remained unmatched. The germline V gene encodes CDR1 WSHSY and CDR2 SAAADI. This chain's CDR3 is CASSEPWDSSYEQYF. The CDR3 DNA is TGCGCCAGCAGTGAGCCCTGGGACAGCTCCTACGAGCAGTACTTC.

This chain uses TRBV20-1 with TRBJ2-3; tentatively, D is TRBD2 (6 bases). The germline V gene encodes CDR1 DFQATT and CDR2 SNEGSKA (reference sequence). Trimming took 6 bases from V and 2 from J, leaving 21 bases between them. The CDR3 runs to 16 residues. The CDR3 DNA reads as TGCAGTGCCCTTCTTACTCGGAGGCGGGACACAGATACGCAGTATTTT. Protein product: CSALLTRRRDTDTQYF.

The V call is TRBV6-1, the J call TRBJ2-3; the match to TRBD2 covers 10 bases. CDR3 length: 17 residues. Germline values: CDR1 MNHNS, CDR2 SASEGT. The V segment lost 5 bases and the J segment 6 bases; nucleotides outside the gene matches: 14. The CDR3 loop reads CASSPGLARMSSDTQYF. In nucleotides, the CDR3 is TGTGCCAGCAGTCCGGGACTAGCGAGGATGTCCAGCGATACGCAGTATTTT.

This clonotype occurred a few times. The chain is built from TRBV7-6 and TRBJ1-1; the D gene is possibly TRBD1 (5 bases). V gave up 7 bases and J gave up 2 bases, with 11 bases separating them. The CDR3 is made up of 13 amino acids. Germline CDR1 reads SGHVS; CDR2 reads FNYEAQ. CDR3 sequence: CASTSQGNTEAFF. The CDR3 DNA reads as TGTGCCAGCACCTCTCAGGGAAACACTGAAGCTTTCTTT.

The rearrangement uses TRBV5-5 and TRBJ1-2; perhaps TRBD1 as D (6 bases). V was clipped by 4 bases and J by 4 bases, with 20 bases between them. Germline lookup yields CDR1 SGHKS and CDR2 YYEKEE (reference sequence). CDR3 length: 16 amino acids. In nucleotides, the CDR3 is TGTGCCAGCAGCATGGGGGTCAGGGGCGCCCCCTATGGCTACACCTTC. Encoded protein: CASSMGVRGAPYGYTF.

The chain recombines TRBV11-1 with TRBJ2-7; D possibly matches TRBD1 or TRBD2 (5 bases each). CDR3 size: 13 residues. Germline V gene lookup returns CDR1 SGHAT and CDR2 FQDESV (reference sequence). Between the trimmed V and J ends, which lost 11 bases and 3 bases, there was a span of 17 bases. Here the CDR3 reads CASSGWGSYEQYF. The CDR3 nucleotides read TGTGCCTCTTCAGGGTGGGGGAGCTACGAGCAGTACTTC.

V is TRBV7-2 and J is TRBJ2-7, with D uncertain. The germline V gene has CDR1 SGHTA and CDR2 FQGNSA. The CDR3 is 13 residues long. The V end was cut by 0 bases, the J end by 3 bases, with 6 bases between. This CDR3 is CASSLAAVYEQYF. The CDR3 DNA reads as TGTGCCAGCAGCTTAGCCGCTGTCTACGAGCAGTACTTC.

This clonotype was counted a few times. This chain joins TRBV5-1 and TRBJ2-5; D is perhaps TRBD1 (6 bases). Trimming shortened V by 4 bases and J by 11 bases, and 21 bases separated the two germline ends. CDR3 length: 14 amino acids. Germline V gene lookup returns CDR1 SGHRS and CDR2 YFSETQ. Here the CDR3 DNA reads TGCGCCAGCAGCCCTCTTCCCCAGGGGCATGAGCAGTACTTC. Protein sequence: CASSPLPQGHEQYF.

This clonotype has a handful of counts. V usage is TRBV29-1 and J usage is TRBJ1-2; 10 positions agree with TRBD1. Trimming at V came to 7 bases and at J to 6 bases, leaving 11 bases not matched to a gene. This CDR3 contains 14 residues. Per the germline V gene, CDR1 is SQVTM and CDR2 is ANQGSEA. CDR3: CSAEPGTGANGYTF. The CDR3 DNA follows: TGCAGCGCCGAACCAGGGACAGGGGCGAATGGCTACACCTTC.

This clonotype was detected only a few times. The gene calls are TRBV15 and TRBJ2-7, with D possibly being TRBD1 or TRBD2 (5 bases each). V lost 2 bases, J lost 7 bases, and 21 bases lay in between. The CDR3 has 16 amino acids. In germline, CDR1 is LNHNV, CDR2 YYDKDF (reference sequence). As DNA, the CDR3 is TGTGCCACCAGCAGACAGGCTCGGGACCGTACCGGGGAGCAGTACTTC. It codes for CATSRQARDRTGEQYF. Full variable domain (remainder filled in from reference TRBV15 and TRBJ2-7): DAMVIQNPRYQVTQFGKPVTLSCSQTLNHNVMYWYQQKSSQAPKLLFHYYDKDFNNEADTPDNFQSRRPNTSFCFLDIRSPGLGDTAMYLCATSRQARDRTGEQYFGPGTRLTVT.

The gene calls are TRBV16 and TRBJ2-7; tentative D call: TRBD1 (6 bases). In germline, CDR1 is KGHSY, CDR2 FQNENV. Trimming left V 0 bases short and J 0 bases short, with 9 bases between. There are 15 residues in the CDR3. CDR3 DNA: TGTGCCAGCAGCCAATCGGTGGACAGCTCCTACGAGCAGTACTTC. Protein product: CASSQSVDSSYEQYF.

This clonotype turned up a few times. The rearrangement uses TRBV14 and TRBJ2-7; possible D gene TRBD1, 6 bases. The CDR3 is made up of 17 amino acids. V shed 1 base and J shed 3 bases, with 19 bases lying between them. From germline, CDR1 is SGHDN and CDR2 FVKESK. The CDR3 DNA sequence: TGTGCCAGCAGCCAAGCTCTTCCGGGACAAGGCTTCTACGAGCAGTACTTC. Amino acid sequence: CASSQALPGQGFYEQYF.

The sample holds a few counts of this clonotype. The V gene is TRBV6-5, the J gene TRBJ2-7; maybe TRBD1 (6 bases). Between the trimmed V and J ends, which lost 5 bases and 4 bases, there was a span of 12 bases. Per germline, CDR1 MNHEY and CDR2 SVGAGI. CDR3 length equals 13 residues. The CDR3 DNA sequence: TGTGCCAGCAGTCCGGACAGCCTGTACGAGCAGTACTTC. Translation gives CASSPDSLYEQYF.

This chain joins TRBV27 and TRBJ2-1; D might be TRBD2 (5 bases). The CDR3 has 12 residues. Germline lookup yields CDR1 MNHEY and CDR2 SMNVEV (reference sequence). V dropped 8 bases and J dropped 6 bases, with 11 bases sitting between them. This CDR3 is CASSRGFNEQFF. CDR3 sequence (DNA): TGTGCCAGCTCCAGAGGGTTCAATGAGCAGTTCTTC.

This rearrangement joins TRBV2 to TRBJ2-7; D possibly corresponds to TRBD2 (5 bases). The CDR3 has 16 residues. The V gene's germline CDR1 is SNHLY and CDR2 FYNNEI. Trimming took 1 base from V and 3 from J, leaving 16 bases between them. The CDR3 loop is CASSEERAAQYYEQYF. CDR3 coding DNA: TGTGCCAGCAGTGAAGAGAGGGCCGCACAATACTACGAGCAGTACTTC.

The genes are TRBV3-1 and TRBJ2-5; TRBD1 is a possible D gene (5 bases). Trimming stripped 1 base from V and 8 bases from J, with 14 bases between. In germline, CDR1 is LGHDT, CDR2 YNNKEL (reference sequence). The CDR3 is 14 amino acids. The CDR3 bases are TGTGCCAGCAGCCAAGGACAGACTCGCCCTACCCAGTACTTC. It codes for CASSQGQTRPTQYF.

The chain is built from TRBV20-1 and TRBJ1-3; unclear D gene. The germline V gene encodes CDR1 DFQATT and CDR2 SNEGSKA (reference sequence). Trimming shortened V by 4 bases and J by 0 bases, and 10 bases separated the two germline ends. The CDR3 is 14 residues long. This chain's CDR3 is CSAKRPNSGNTIYF. CDR3 in DNA: TGCAGTGCTAAGCGGCCGAACTCTGGAAACACCATATATTTT.

This clonotype was seen more than once but under ten times. The chain joins TRBV6-1 to TRBJ2-5, with 9 bases identical to TRBD1. The ends lost 10 bases at V and 5 bases at J; junction bases unmatched: 14. In germline, CDR1 is MNHNS, CDR2 SASEGT. This CDR3 is built from 15 residues. CDR3: CATSPDRGPRETQYF. Written as DNA, the CDR3 is TGTGCCACCTCTCCGGACAGGGGCCCCCGCGAGACCCAGTACTTC.

This clonotype was seen a few times. The chain uses TRBV6-1 and TRBJ1-2; 8 bases line up with TRBD1. Germline V gives CDR1 MNHNS, CDR2 SASEGT. The V and J ends lost 10 bases and 0 bases, in that order; junction bases with no gene match: 4. The CDR3 extends over 13 amino acids. DNA for the CDR3: TGTGCCACCTGGGACAGGACTAACTATGGCTACACCTTC. The encoded protein is CATWDRTNYGYTF.

The chain joins TRBV27 to TRBJ1-6, with TRBD1 matching over 8 bases. The CDR3 is made up of 14 amino acids. The V gene end was trimmed by 7 bases and the J gene end by 10 bases; junction bases not matched to a gene: 9. The germline gives CDR1 MNHEY, CDR2 SMNVEV (reference sequence). CDR3 sequence: CASTGGSSRSPLHF. CDR3 DNA: TGTGCCAGCACAGGGGGCAGTTCACGGTCACCCCTCCACTTT.

The rearrangement links TRBV24-1 to TRBJ2-4, with 8 bases fitting TRBD1. V lost 6 bases and J lost 8; bases outside the gene matches: 5. CDR1 KGHDR and CDR2 SFDVKD come from the germline V gene. The CDR3 is 13 residues long. The DNA of the CDR3 is TGTGCCACCAGTCAGGGGGCATGGGACATTCAGTACTTC. As protein: CATSQGAWDIQYF.

This rearrangement joins TRBV7-2 to TRBJ1-6, with D tentatively TRBD1 (6 bases). Per the germline V gene, CDR1 is SGHTA and CDR2 is FQGNSA. V was shortened by 5 bases and J by 3 bases, with 20 bases between the two germline ends. The CDR3 contains 18 residues. The CDR3 region has the DNA TGTGCCAGCAGCCCAGTCGGACAGAGGGGGGGCTATAATTCACCCCTCCACTTT. This sequence encodes CASSPVGQRGGYNSPLHF.

The chain links TRBV5-5 to TRBJ2-3; 12 nucleotides line up with TRBD2. Trimming took 6 bases from V and 1 from J; bases not matched to a gene: 9. The CDR3 runs 17 residues. Looked up from germline, CDR1 is SGHKS and CDR2 is YYEKEE (reference sequence). CDR3 amino acids: CASTPHLAGGRTDTQYF. The CDR3 DNA reads TGTGCCAGCACCCCCCATCTAGCGGGAGGGCGCACAGATACGCAGTATTTT.

This clonotype was detected only a few times. This sequence joins TRBV20-1 and TRBJ2-7; 8 nucleotides line up with TRBD1. From germline, CDR1 is DFQATT and CDR2 SNEGSKA (reference sequence). The CDR3 has 12 amino acids. J was trimmed by 7 bases and V by 3 bases; bases with no gene match: 5. The CDR3 protein is CSASARGREQYF. In DNA, the CDR3 is TGCAGTGCTAGTGCCAGGGGGCGTGAGCAGTACTTC.

This clonotype was picked up a small number of times. The rearrangement joins TRBV12-3 or TRBV12-4 to TRBJ2-2; D is ambiguous. V shed 5 bases and J shed 6 bases, with 7 bases lying between them. This CDR3 region has 12 residues. For the CDR3, the DNA is TGTGCCAGCAGTCGACCCGCCGGGGAGCTGTTTTTT. Translation: CASSRPAGELFF.

This chain uses TRBV2 with TRBJ2-1; 8 nucleotides agree with TRBD1. Germline values: CDR1 SNHLY, CDR2 FYNNEI. Trimming at V came to 10 bases and at J to 7 bases, leaving 12 bases not matched to a gene. CDR3 length: 14 residues. Written as DNA, the CDR3 is TGTGCCAAAGAAAAGGACAGGGCTGGGAATGAGCAGTTCTTC. This translates into CAKEKDRAGNEQFF.

The rearrangement uses TRBV29-1 and TRBJ2-7, with 9 bases that match TRBD2. Germline values: CDR1 SQVTM, CDR2 ANQGSEA. Trimming at V came to 4 bases and at J to 2 bases, leaving 3 bases not matched to a gene. CDR3 length equals 13 residues. The CDR3 sequence is CSVAKREAYEQYF. The CDR3 DNA reads as TGCAGCGTTGCGAAGCGGGAGGCCTACGAGCAGTACTTC.